This T cell receptor beta chain was retrieved from a study of shared clonotypes between healthy human individuals. V was clipped by 5 bases and J by 8 bases; unmatched bases: 2. The CDR3 extends over 12 amino acids. The germline V gene encodes CDR1 MGHDK and CDR2 SYGVNS. Genomic DNA of each subset was evenly split across several immunoSEQ plates. TCRdb's table, derived via immunoSEQ multiplex PCR, lists solely in-frame clones and lacks some. The sample lists roughly 640,000 clones; around two thirds were seen once. Study findings and constraints: It was only blood that was sampled, and tissue repertoires likely differ.

This clone was recorded a few times. The antigen remains undetermined. The genes are TRBV25-1 and TRBJ2-1, with 8 nucleotides matching TRBD2. What was sequenced was memory CD4+ T cells sorted from blood. Subset indicated: CD45RA-negative fraction. The TCR was taken from a woman aged 25 to 39 in good health. The CDR3 loop reads CASSRTSYEQFF. The CDR3 nucleotides read TGTGCCAGCAGTCGGACTAGCTATGAGCAGTTCTTC.